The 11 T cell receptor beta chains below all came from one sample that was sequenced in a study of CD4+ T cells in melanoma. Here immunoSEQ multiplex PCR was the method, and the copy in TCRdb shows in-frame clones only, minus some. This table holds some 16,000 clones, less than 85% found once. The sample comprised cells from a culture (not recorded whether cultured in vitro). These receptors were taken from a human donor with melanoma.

The chain's CDR3 is CASSFAGSYGYTF. CDR3 bases: TGTGCCAGCAGCTTCGCTGGGAGCTATGGCTACACCTTC. This chain uses TRBV11-2 with TRBJ1-2; D is unclear. The V end was cut by 3 bases, the J end by 4 bases, with 9 bases between. The germline gives CDR1 SGHAT, CDR2 FQNNGV. CDR3 length: 13 amino acids. The full variable domain, in which reference TRBV11-2 and TRBJ1-2 provide the parts outside the CDR3, is EAGVAQSPRYKIIEKRQSVAFWCNPISGHATLYWYQQILGQGPKLLIQFQNNGVVDDSQLPKDRFSAERLKGVDSTLKIQPAKLEDSAVYLCASSFAGSYGYTFGSGTRLTVV.

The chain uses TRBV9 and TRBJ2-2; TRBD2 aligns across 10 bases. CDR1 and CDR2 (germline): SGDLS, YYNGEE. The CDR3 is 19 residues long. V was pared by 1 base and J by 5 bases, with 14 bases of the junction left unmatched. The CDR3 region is CASSVKRAGAGGLTGELFF. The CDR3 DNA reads TGTGCCAGCAGCGTAAAAAGAGCGGGAGCGGGGGGGCTTACCGGGGAGCTGTTTTTT.

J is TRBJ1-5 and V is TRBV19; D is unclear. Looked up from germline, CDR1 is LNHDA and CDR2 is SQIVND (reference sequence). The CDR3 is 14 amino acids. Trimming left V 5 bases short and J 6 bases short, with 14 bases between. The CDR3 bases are TGTGCCAGTAGTGGACTCAGACGGGGTCAGCCCCAGCATTTT. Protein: CASSGLRRGQPQHF.

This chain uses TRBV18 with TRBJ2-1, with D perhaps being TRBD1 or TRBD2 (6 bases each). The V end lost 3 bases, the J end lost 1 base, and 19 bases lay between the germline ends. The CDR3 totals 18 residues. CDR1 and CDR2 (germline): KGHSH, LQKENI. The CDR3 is CASSPSYGGGGSYNEQFF. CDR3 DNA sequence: TGTGCCAGCTCACCGTCGTACGGCGGAGGGGGTTCCTACAATGAGCAGTTCTTC.

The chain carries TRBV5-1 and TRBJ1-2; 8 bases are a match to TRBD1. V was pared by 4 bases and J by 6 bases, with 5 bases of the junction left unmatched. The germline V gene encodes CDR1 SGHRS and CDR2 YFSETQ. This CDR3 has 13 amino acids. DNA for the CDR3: TGCGCCAGCAGCGTACAGGGGGGGGATGGCTACACCTTC. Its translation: CASSVQGGDGYTF.

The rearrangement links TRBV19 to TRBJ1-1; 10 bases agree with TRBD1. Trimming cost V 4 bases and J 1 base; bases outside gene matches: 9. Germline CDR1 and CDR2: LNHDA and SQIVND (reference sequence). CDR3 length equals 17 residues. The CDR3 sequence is CASSKQGTGAKNTEAFF. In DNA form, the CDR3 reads TGTGCCAGTAGTAAACAAGGGACAGGGGCTAAGAACACTGAAGCTTTCTTT.

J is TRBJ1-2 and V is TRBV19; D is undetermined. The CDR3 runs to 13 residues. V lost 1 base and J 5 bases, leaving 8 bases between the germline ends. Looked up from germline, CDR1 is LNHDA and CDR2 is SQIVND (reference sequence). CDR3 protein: CASSIGDPYGYTF. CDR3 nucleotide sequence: TGTGCCAGTAGTATAGGGGATCCATATGGCTACACCTTC. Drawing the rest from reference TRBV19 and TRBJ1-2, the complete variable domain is DGGITQSPKYLFRKEGQNVTLSCEQNLNHDAMYWYRQDPGQGLRLIYYSQIVNDFQKGDIAEGYSVSREKKESFPLTVTSAQKNPTAFYLCASSIGDPYGYTFGSGTRLTVV.

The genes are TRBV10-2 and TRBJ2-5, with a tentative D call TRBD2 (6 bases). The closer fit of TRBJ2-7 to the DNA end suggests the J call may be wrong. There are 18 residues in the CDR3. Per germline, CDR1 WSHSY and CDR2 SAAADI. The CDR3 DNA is TGCGCCAGCAGTGAGGGCCCTATCGGACGGGAGCTCTCCTACGAGCAGTACTTC. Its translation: CASSEGPIGRELSYEQYF.

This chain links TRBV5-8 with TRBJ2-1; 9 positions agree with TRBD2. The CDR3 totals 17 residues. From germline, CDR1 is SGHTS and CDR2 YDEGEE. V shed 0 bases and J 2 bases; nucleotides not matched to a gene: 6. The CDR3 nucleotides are TGTGCCAGCAGCTTGGTGGGTAGCGGGGGTACCTACAATGAGCAGTTCTTC. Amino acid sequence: CASSLVGSGGTYNEQFF.

CDR3 DNA sequence: TGTGCCAGCAGCCGGGACAGATACACCGGGGAGCTGTTTTTT. Amino acid sequence: CASSRDRYTGELFF. V and J are TRBV7-8 and TRBJ2-2; TRBD1 agrees at 7 bases. The CDR3 runs to 14 residues. The ends lost 5 bases at V and 3 bases at J; junction bases unmatched: 3. CDR1 and CDR2 (germline): SGHVS, FQNEAQ. The entire variable domain, with the rest obtained from reference TRBV7-8 and TRBJ2-2, is as follows: GAGVSQSPRYKVAKRGQDVALRCDPISGHVSLFWYQQALGQGPEFLTYFQNEAQLDKSGLPSDRFFAERPEGSVSTLKIQRTQQEDSAVYLCASSRDRYTGELFFGEGSRLTVL.

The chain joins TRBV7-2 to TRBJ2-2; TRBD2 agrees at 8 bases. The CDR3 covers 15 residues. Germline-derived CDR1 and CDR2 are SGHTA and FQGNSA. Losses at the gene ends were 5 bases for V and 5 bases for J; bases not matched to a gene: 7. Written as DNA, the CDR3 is TGTGCCAGCAGCCCGGCGGGGGGCCCTACCGGGGAGCTGTTTTTT. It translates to CASSPAGGPTGELFF.